This TCR beta chain appears in the sequencing data of a study of blood T cell repertoires in COVID-19 (dated by TCRdb to the early 2020s). As for the study more broadly: Samples covering the acute and convalescent phases of COVID-19 were provided by collaborators in the United States, Italy and Spain. The prospective study material was composed of cDNA or gDNA derived from T cells, B-cell-depleted T cells, or PBMCs. A de-identified subject ID, COVID-19 status, age in years and sex were almost always included in the sample metadata. The repertoires were released in a freely available public database meant as a resource for research on the immune response to SARS-CoV-2. Where available, HLA class I and class II types were taken from metadata supplied by the sample provider and were not determined by assay-based typing. Samples came from the ongoing ImmuneRACE study (first 160 participants) plus 1,254 subjects from 6 global collaborators. The dataset comprised deeply sampled blood TCRbeta repertoires from subjects exposed to, actively infected with, or recovered from COVID-19.

As for this clone: There is no known antigen for this receptor. The input lacks base qualities; no much larger clone sits a single base away.

The immunoSEQ Assay, a bias-controlled multiplex PCR, was used to amplify TCRbeta CDR3 regions from genomic DNA. Concerning the study's data processing: Within the assay, amplification of reference gene primers was used to estimate how many nucleated cells each sample contained. Sequence reads were collapsed and filtered to measure the absolute abundance of every unique TCRbeta CDR3 rearrangement. For each sample, productive Simpson clonality was calculated by taking the square root of Simpson's diversity index across productive rearrangements. The table was pulled from immuneACCESS by TCRdb, which kept in-frame rearrangements only. Such tables lose some clones; where checked, under half of the loss comes from unresolved V genes, and the rest has no known cause. The V and J calls and the clone size are those of that table, but D and trimming were determined from the DNA. This sample has some 150,000 clones in its table, and 80% to 90% of those were observed once. 1.1% of the sample belongs to the ten largest clones.

Reading from cysteine to phenylalanine, the CDR3 counts 14 amino acids. The entry retains the CDR3 DNA only, 42 bases that are in frame from base 1. Per the germline V gene (reference sequence), MNHNY is the CDR1 and SVGAGI is the CDR2. V is shortened by 5 bases, J by 0 bases, and the region joining them spans 10 bases. Each collaborating institution followed its own protocols to collect whole blood in K2EDTA tubes. For TCRbeta analysis, collaborator samples were shipped as frozen whole blood, as isolated PBMCs, or as DNA extracted from either sample type. Here is what the overall study found, with its caveats: How much clinical and demographic metadata was included differed by source and by participant, and the metadata was provided uncurated.

Recombination linked TRBV6-6 to TRBJ1-1; TRBD1 is possibly the D segment (5 matching bases). The clonotype originates from a man aged 40-50 years with acute or convalescent COVID-19. Specimen: peripheral blood. The sequenced DNA: TGTGCCAGCAGTCTGACAGAACTGAACACTGAAGCTTTCTTT. This yields the protein CASSLTELNTEAFF.